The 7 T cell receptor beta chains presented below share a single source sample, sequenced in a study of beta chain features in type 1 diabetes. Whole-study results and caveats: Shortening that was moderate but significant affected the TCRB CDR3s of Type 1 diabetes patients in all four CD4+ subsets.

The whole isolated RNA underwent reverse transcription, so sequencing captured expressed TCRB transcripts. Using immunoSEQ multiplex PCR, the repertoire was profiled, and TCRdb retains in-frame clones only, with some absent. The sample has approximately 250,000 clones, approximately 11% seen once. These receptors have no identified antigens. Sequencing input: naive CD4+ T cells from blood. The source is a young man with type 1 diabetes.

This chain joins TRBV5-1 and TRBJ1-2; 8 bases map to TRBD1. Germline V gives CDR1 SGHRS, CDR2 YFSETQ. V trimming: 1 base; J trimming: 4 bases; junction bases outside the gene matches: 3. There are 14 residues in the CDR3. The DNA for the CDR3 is TGCGCCAGCAGCTTGAGACAGGGGCCCTATGGCTACACCTTC. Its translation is CASSLRQGPYGYTF.

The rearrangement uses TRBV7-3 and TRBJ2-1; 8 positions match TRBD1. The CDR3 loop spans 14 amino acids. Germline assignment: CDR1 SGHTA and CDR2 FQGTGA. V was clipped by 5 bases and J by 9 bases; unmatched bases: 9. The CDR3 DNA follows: TGTGCCAGCAGCCCCACGGGACAGGCCATTGAGCAGTTCTTC. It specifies CASSPTGQAIEQFF. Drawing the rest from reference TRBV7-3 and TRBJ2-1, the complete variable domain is GAGVSQTPSNKVTEKGKYVELRCDPISGHTALYWYRQSLGQGPEFLIYFQGTGAADDSGLPNDRFFAVRPEGSVSTLKIQRTERGDSAVYLCASSPTGQAIEQFFGPGTRLTVL.

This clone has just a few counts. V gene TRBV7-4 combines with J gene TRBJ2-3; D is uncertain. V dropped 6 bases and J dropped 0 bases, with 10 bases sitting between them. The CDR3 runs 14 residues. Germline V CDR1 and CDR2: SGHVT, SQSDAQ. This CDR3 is CASSITRSTDTQYF. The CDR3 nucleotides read TGTGCCAGCAGTATCACACGCAGCACAGATACGCAGTATTTT.

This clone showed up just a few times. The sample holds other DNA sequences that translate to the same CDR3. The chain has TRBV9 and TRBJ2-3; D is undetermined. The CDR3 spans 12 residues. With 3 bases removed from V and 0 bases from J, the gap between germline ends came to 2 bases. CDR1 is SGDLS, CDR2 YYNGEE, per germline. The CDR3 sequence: CASSASTDTQYF. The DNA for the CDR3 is TGTGCCAGCAGCGCGAGCACAGATACGCAGTATTTT. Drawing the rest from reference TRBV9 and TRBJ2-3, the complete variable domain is DSGVTQTPKHLITATGQRVTLRCSPRSGDLSVYWYQQSLDQGLQFLIQYYNGEERAKGNILERFSAQQFPDLHSELNLSSLELGDSALYFCASSASTDTQYFGPGTRLTVL.

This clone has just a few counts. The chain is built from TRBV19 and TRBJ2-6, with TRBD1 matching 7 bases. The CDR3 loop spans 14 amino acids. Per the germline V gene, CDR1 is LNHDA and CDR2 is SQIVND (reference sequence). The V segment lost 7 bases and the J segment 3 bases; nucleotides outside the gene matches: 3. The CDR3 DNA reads TGTGCCAGTATCGGGACAGATGGGGCCAACGTCCTGACTTTC. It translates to CASIGTDGANVLTF.

The DNA for the CDR3 is TGTGCCAGCAGCTTGACGCCGGGTGGCTACACCTTC. It specifies CASSLTPGGYTF. This chain joins TRBV5-6 and TRBJ1-2, with D unclear. The germline V gene has CDR1 SGHDT and CDR2 YYEEEE. The V gene lost 1 base and the J gene lost 7 bases, with 8 bases spanning the gap. The CDR3 is 12 residues long.

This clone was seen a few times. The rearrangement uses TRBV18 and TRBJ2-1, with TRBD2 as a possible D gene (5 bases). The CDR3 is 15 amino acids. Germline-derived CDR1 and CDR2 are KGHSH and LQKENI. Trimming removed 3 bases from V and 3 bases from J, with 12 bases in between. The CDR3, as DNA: TGTGCCAGCTCACCTTCGGACTCTCTCTACAATGAGCAGTTCTTC. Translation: CASSPSDSLYNEQFF. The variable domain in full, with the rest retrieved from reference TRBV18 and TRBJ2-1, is NAGVMQNPRHLVRRRGQEARLRCSPMKGHSHVYWYRQLPEEGLKFMVYLQKENIIDESGMPKERFSAEFPKEGPSILRIQQVVRGDSAAYFCASSPSDSLYNEQFFGPGTRLTVL.